The 17 T cell receptor beta chains in this list originate from one sample, sequenced in a study of beta chain features in type 1 diabetes (dated by TCRdb to the late 2010s). Library preparation employed the immunoSEQ multiplex PCR assay. The entire isolated RNA was reverse transcribed using the High Capacity cDNA Reverse Transcription Kit, and thus expressed TCRB transcripts were sequenced. This is the immuneACCESS table as TCRdb keeps it, with only in-frame sequences that have V and J called. A part of the clones is gone; compared with another copy, unresolved V genes explain less than half, and the rest is unexplained. This sample is represented by around 15,000 clones; approximately 55% of them were singletons. Less than 0.5% of the sample is held by the ten biggest clonotypes. Source material: stem cell memory CD4+ T cells from blood. The cell subset or site label corresponds to: stem cell-like memory CD4+ T cells. The receptors derive from a woman between 18 and 29 years old in good health.

The rearrangement uses TRBV14 and TRBJ2-1; weak D call: TRBD2 (6 bases). This CDR3 has 15 amino acids. Looked up from germline, CDR1 is SGHDN and CDR2 is FVKESK. V lost 4 bases and J lost 4, with 14 bases in between. The CDR3 region has the DNA TGTGCCAGCAGCCCCCTGGACTACCTTTACAATGAGCAGTTCTTC. Its translation is CASSPLDYLYNEQFF.

The table lists this clone with a few counts. The chain carries TRBV5-1 and TRBJ2-3; D perhaps matches TRBD1 (5 bases). The V and J ends lost 0 bases and 4 bases respectively, with 9 bases between them. Looked up from germline, CDR1 is SGHRS and CDR2 is YFSETQ. The CDR3 is 14 amino acids. Here the CDR3 reads CASSLDQGSDTQYF. The CDR3, as DNA: TGCGCCAGCAGCTTGGACCAGGGCTCAGATACGCAGTATTTT.

There are a few counts of this clone. This sequence joins TRBV2 and TRBJ2-2; D is ambiguous. V dropped 11 bases and J dropped 4 bases, with 20 bases sitting between them. Germline CDR1 SNHLY, CDR2 FYNNEI. This CDR3 comprises 15 residues. CDR3 loop: CASMIGTVTTGELFF. Here the CDR3 DNA reads TGTGCCTCTATGATCGGAACAGTTACCACCGGGGAGCTGTTTTTT.

The rearrangement links TRBV11-2 to TRBJ1-5, with unresolved D. This CDR3 region has 13 residues. CDR1 is SGHAT and CDR2 is FQNNGV in the germline V gene. Trimming removed 5 bases at V and 3 bases at J, with 8 bases between. The CDR3 bases are TGTGCCAGCAGCGCCGGGTACAATCAGCCCCAGCATTTT. Amino acid sequence: CASSAGYNQPQHF.

The J gene is TRBJ1-5, the V gene TRBV9; TRBD1 matches at 8 bases. Germline loops: CDR1 SGDLS, CDR2 YYNGEE. The V and J ends lost 4 bases and 3 bases, in that order; junction bases with no gene match: 6. The CDR3 covers 15 residues. CDR3 sequence: CASSLTGANNQPQHF. The DNA for the CDR3 is TGTGCCAGCAGCCTGACAGGGGCGAACAATCAGCCCCAGCATTTT. The full variable domain, in which reference TRBV9 and TRBJ1-5 provide the parts outside the CDR3, is DSGVTQTPKHLITATGQRVTLRCSPRSGDLSVYWYQQSLDQGLQFLIQYYNGEERAKGNILERFSAQQFPDLHSELNLSSLELGDSALYFCASSLTGANNQPQHFGDGTRLSIL.

This chain connects TRBV7-8 to TRBJ2-1, with D maybe TRBD2 (6 bases). V lost 3 bases and J lost 5, with 17 bases in between. The CDR3 covers 16 residues. CDR1 and CDR2 (germline): SGHVS, FQNEAQ. The CDR3 sequence: CASSFNPWRVNNEQFF. CDR3 DNA: TGTGCCAGCAGCTTTAATCCGTGGAGGGTGAACAATGAGCAGTTCTTC.

This clone occurred a few times. This chain connects TRBV29-1 to TRBJ2-3; 11 nucleotides agree with TRBD1. Germline trimming cut 3 bases from V and 6 bases from J; bases unmatched to any gene: 5. The germline CDR1 and CDR2 sequences are SQVTM and ANQGSEA. The CDR3 extends over 14 amino acids. In nucleotides, the CDR3 is TGCAGCGTTGACAGGGACAGGGGGAGTGATACGCAGTATTTT. This gives the protein CSVDRDRGSDTQYF.

This rearrangement joins TRBV27 to TRBJ2-7; 10 bases match TRBD2. The CDR3 sequence is 15 residues long. The V gene's germline CDR1 is MNHEY and CDR2 SMNVEV (reference sequence). Unmatched junction bases numbered 11, after V lost 6 bases and J lost 6 bases. CDR3 in DNA: TGTGCCAGCAGGAAAATAGCGGGAGGTCTGGCCGAGCAGTACTTC. Its protein is CASRKIAGGLAEQYF.

This clone was recorded a few times. This chain joins TRBV10-1 and TRBJ2-1; possible D gene TRBD2, 6 bases. Germline CDR1 and CDR2: WNHNN and SYGVQD (reference sequence). The ends were cut back, 1 base at V and 6 bases at J, with 19 bases in the middle. The CDR3 spans 17 residues. For the CDR3, the DNA is TGCGCCAGCAGTGAGTTCGACGGGAGCGCCGGGGGCAATGAGCAGTTCTTC. Its translation: CASSEFDGSAGGNEQFF.

The V call is TRBV2, the J call TRBJ2-4, with 8 bases aligning to TRBD1. Losses at the gene ends were 3 bases for V and 8 bases for J; bases not matched to a gene: 6. CDR3 size: 14 residues. CDR1 and CDR2 (germline): SNHLY, FYNNEI. The CDR3 region has the DNA TGTGCCAGCAGTGAGTCAGGGGGCCGGGACATTCAGTACTTC. It specifies CASSESGGRDIQYF.

The V gene is TRBV7-9, the J gene TRBJ1-6, with 10 bases that match TRBD1. The CDR3 is made up of 16 amino acids. Looked up from germline, CDR1 is SEHNR and CDR2 is FQNEAQ (reference sequence). V lost 5 bases and J lost 8; bases outside the gene matches: 9. Here the CDR3 DNA reads TGTGCCAGCAGCATAAGGGACAGGGGCCGTGATTCACCCCTCCACTTT. This codes for CASSIRDRGRDSPLHF.

The rearrangement joins TRBV29-1 to TRBJ1-1; D call uncertain. The V and J ends lost 7 bases and 5 bases respectively, with 14 bases between them. The CDR3 runs 12 residues. Per the germline V gene, CDR1 is SQVTM and CDR2 is ANQGSEA. The CDR3 sequence: CSAGYGDTEAFF. The CDR3 region has the DNA TGCAGCGCCGGATACGGGGATACTGAAGCTTTCTTT.

V usage is TRBV29-1 and J usage is TRBJ2-5; TRBD1 matches 7 bases. Germline V gives CDR1 SQVTM, CDR2 ANQGSEA. Losses at the gene ends were 4 bases for V and 4 bases for J; bases not matched to a gene: 9. The CDR3 contains 14 residues. CDR3 loop: CSVGNLRTGETQYF. The CDR3 nucleotides are TGCAGCGTTGGGAATTTGAGGACAGGAGAGACCCAGTACTTC.

The genes are TRBV7-2 and TRBJ1-1; D is unclear. Germline-derived CDR1 and CDR2 are SGHTA and FQGNSA. V dropped 1 base and J dropped 4 bases, with 10 bases sitting between them. The length of the CDR3 is 14 residues. CDR3 in amino acids: CASSLVNSGTEAFF. As DNA, the CDR3 is TGTGCCAGCAGCTTAGTGAACTCTGGCACTGAAGCTTTCTTT.

The chain is built from TRBV5-1 and TRBJ1-1; D is uncertain. The CDR3 has 21 amino acids. Germline CDR1 is SGHRS and CDR2 is YFSETQ. V was pared by 4 bases and J by 0 bases, with 31 bases between. CDR3 loop: CASSRPTTRGGISVMNTEAFF. The DNA for the CDR3 is TGCGCCAGCAGCCGACCCACCACCCGGGGAGGAATATCCGTTATGAACACTGAAGCTTTCTTT.

The rearrangement uses TRBV11-2 and TRBJ2-4, with a weak D call TRBD2 (7 bases). This CDR3 has 17 amino acids. Germline CDR1 is SGHAT and CDR2 is FQNNGV. The V and J ends lost 6 bases and 2 bases respectively, with 20 bases between them. DNA for the CDR3: TGTGCCAGCAGGGGTTGGGGGGGCGCAGTATCCAAAAACATTCAGTACTTC. Translated: CASRGWGGAVSKNIQYF.

The chain couples TRBV27 to TRBJ2-1, with TRBD1 matching 7 bases. V was clipped by 1 base and J by 7 bases; unmatched bases: 22. CDR3 size: 20 residues. The germline gives CDR1 MNHEY, CDR2 SMNVEV (reference sequence). CDR3: CASSLLSPAATQGSRNEQFF. The CDR3 DNA is TGTGCCAGCAGTTTATTAAGCCCGGCGGCGACACAGGGGAGTCGGAATGAGCAGTTCTTC.